This entry lists 23 T cell receptor beta chains sequenced from one sample in a study of blood T cell repertoires in COVID-19. Data came from immunoSEQ multiplex PCR; TCRdb stores just in-frame clones and leaves some out. The sample has 250,000 or so clones, about 80% seen once; the top ten hold 8.9%. The sample was peripheral blood. Receptor source: an elderly man with acute or convalescent COVID-19.

The chain links TRBV7-9 to TRBJ2-7; 11 bases line up with TRBD2. V dropped 11 bases and J dropped 0; count of bases not matched to a gene: 18. CDR1 is SEHNR, CDR2 FQNEAQ, per germline (reference sequence). The CDR3 contains 18 residues. DNA of the CDR3: TGTGCCTCAACGGGGCTAGCGGGAGGACTACTGAGCTCCTACGAGCAGTACTTC. Encoded protein: CASTGLAGGLLSSYEQYF.

The chain recombines TRBV11-1 with TRBJ2-3; D is possibly TRBD2 (5 bases). Trimming left V 5 bases short and J 2 bases short, with 8 bases between. CDR1 is SGHAT, CDR2 FQDESV, per germline (reference sequence). The CDR3 spans 13 residues. The CDR3 spells CASSGRFTDTQYF. Here the CDR3 DNA reads TGTGCCAGCAGCGGGAGATTCACAGATACGCAGTATTTT. The whole variable domain, remainder taken from reference TRBV11-1 and TRBJ2-3, is EAEVAQSPRYKITEKSQAVAFWCDPISGHATLYWYRQILGQGPELLVQFQDESVVDDSQLPKDRFSAERLKGVDSTLKIQPAELGDSAMYLCASSGRFTDTQYFGPGTRLTVL.

Points on this clone: Other DNA sequences from this sample encode an identical CDR3 as well. The chain uses TRBV19 and TRBJ1-5, with 7 bases fitting TRBD1. V lost 3 bases and J lost 0; bases outside the gene matches: 8. Germline V gene lookup returns CDR1 LNHDA and CDR2 SQIVND (reference sequence). The CDR3 extends over 17 amino acids. CDR3 bases: TGTGCCAGTAGTATTGGACAGGCCATTTATAGCAATCAGCCCCAGCATTTT. Translating it yields CASSIGQAIYSNQPQHF.

The V call is TRBV11-2, the J call TRBJ2-2; 7 bases are shared with TRBD1. V lost 3 bases and J lost 2; bases outside the gene matches: 3. CDR3 length equals 15 residues. CDR1 and CDR2 (germline): SGHAT, FQNNGV. The CDR3 DNA sequence: TGTGCCAGCAGCTTTCAGGGGGTCAACACCGGGGAGCTGTTTTTT. Protein sequence: CASSFQGVNTGELFF.

The chain joins TRBV5-1 to TRBJ2-6; 12 positions agree with TRBD1. Trimming at V came to 1 base and at J to 2 bases, leaving 4 bases not matched to a gene. CDR3 length: 18 residues. CDR1 SGHRS and CDR2 YFSETQ come from the germline V gene. In DNA form, the CDR3 reads TGCGCCAGCAGCTTGCCGGGACAGGGGGCGCCTGGGGCCAACGTCCTGACTTTC. Protein product: CASSLPGQGAPGANVLTF.

The chain joins TRBV3-1 (or the pseudogene TRBV3-2) to TRBJ2-1, with 7 bases lining up with TRBD1. Germline V gives CDR1 LGHDT, CDR2 YNNKEL (reference sequence). Losses at the gene ends were 4 bases for V and 2 bases for J; bases not matched to a gene: 8. This CDR3 spans 16 amino acids. The CDR3: CASSPHRGATYNEQFF. The CDR3 nucleotides read TGTGCCAGCAGCCCCCACAGGGGTGCCACCTACAATGAGCAGTTCTTC.

This chain connects TRBV7-2 to TRBJ2-7; D may be TRBD2 (5 bases). The CDR3 is 12 amino acids. Germline V gives CDR1 SGHTA, CDR2 FQGNSA. V was trimmed by 7 bases and J by 6 bases, leaving 13 bases between them. The CDR3 is CASTREAGEQYF. CDR3 bases: TGTGCCAGCACCAGAGAGGCGGGCGAGCAGTACTTC. Variable domain in full (rest from reference TRBV7-2 and TRBJ2-7): GAGVSQSPSNKVTEKGKDVELRCDPISGHTALYWYRQSLGQGLEFLIYFQGNSAPDKSGLPSDRFSAERTGGSVSTLTIQRTQQEDSAVYLCASTREAGEQYFGPGTRLTVT.

This chain joins TRBV9 and TRBJ2-3; D remains ambiguous. V gave up 4 bases and J gave up 2 bases, with 8 bases separating them. The CDR3 has 13 residues. Per germline, CDR1 SGDLS and CDR2 YYNGEE. The CDR3 protein is CASSWQNTDTQYF. CDR3 DNA sequence: TGTGCCAGCAGCTGGCAAAACACAGATACGCAGTATTTT.

The J gene is TRBJ2-3, the V gene TRBV5-1, with a possible D match to TRBD1 (6 bases). This CDR3 is 16 amino acids long. V shed 1 base and J shed 0 bases, with 12 bases lying between them. CDR1 SGHRS and CDR2 YFSETQ come from the germline V gene. The CDR3 nucleotides read TGCGCCAGCAGCTTGTGGCAGGGGTCGAGCACAGATACGCAGTATTTT. It is translated as CASSLWQGSSTDTQYF.

This rearrangement joins TRBV11-2 to TRBJ2-3; a weak D match, TRBD2 (6 bases). Germline CDR1 is SGHAT and CDR2 is FQNNGV. V lost 0 bases to trimming and J lost 2 bases, with 21 bases between them. CDR3 size: 19 residues. CDR3 residues: CASSLEKWIGRGLTDTQYF. For the CDR3, the DNA is TGTGCCAGCAGCTTAGAGAAATGGATCGGGCGGGGTCTCACAGATACGCAGTATTTT. Looking up the rest from reference TRBV11-2 and TRBJ2-3 gives the full variable domain: EAGVAQSPRYKIIEKRQSVAFWCNPISGHATLYWYQQILGQGPKLLIQFQNNGVVDDSQLPKDRFSAERLKGVDSTLKIQPAKLEDSAVYLCASSLEKWIGRGLTDTQYFGPGTRLTVL.

The chain couples TRBV19 to TRBJ2-7; D may be TRBD2 (5 bases). Germline CDR1 is LNHDA and CDR2 is SQIVND (reference sequence). Trimming took off 3 bases at V and 0 bases at J, with 15 bases between the two ends. The CDR3 length is 16 residues. This chain's CDR3 is CASSIRRLGSSYEQYF. The CDR3 DNA follows: TGTGCCAGTAGTATTAGGAGGTTGGGGAGCTCCTACGAGCAGTACTTC.

The V gene is TRBV7-6, the J gene TRBJ1-4; D is uncertain. The CDR3 has 11 amino acids. V was pared by 8 bases and J by 4 bases, with 5 bases between. CDR1 and CDR2 from the germline V gene are SGHVS and FNYEAQ. CDR3 loop: CASYGNEKLFF. As DNA, the CDR3 is TGTGCCAGCTACGGTAATGAAAAACTGTTTTTT.

This clone was counted a single time. The V call is TRBV9, the J call TRBJ2-1; TRBD2 might be the D (5 bases). Germline-derived CDR1 and CDR2 are SGDLS and YYNGEE. The CDR3 totals 14 residues. Trimming removed 4 bases from V and 2 bases from J, with 10 bases in between. In DNA, the CDR3 is TGTGCCAGCAGCTTAAGCGGTACCTACAATGAGCAGTTCTTC. Amino acids: CASSLSGTYNEQFF.

The chain is built from TRBV6-5 and TRBJ1-5; 7 bases are shared with TRBD1. Germline CDR1 MNHEY, CDR2 SVGAGI. This CDR3 has 14 residues. With V trimmed by 6 bases and J by 2 bases, 4 bases remained unmatched. CDR3 residues: CASRDRVGNQPQHF. CDR3 coding DNA: TGTGCCAGCAGAGACAGGGTGGGCAATCAGCCCCAGCATTTT.

The chain employs TRBV24-1 and TRBJ1-5; D is possibly TRBD1 (6 bases). The CDR3 extends over 16 amino acids. From germline, CDR1 is KGHDR and CDR2 SFDVKD. V lost 5 bases and J lost 3, with 16 bases in between. The CDR3 here is CATSGSDRWDNQPQHF. Here the CDR3 DNA reads TGTGCCACCAGTGGGTCGGACAGATGGGACAATCAGCCCCAGCATTTT.

About this clone itself: No DNA is shown, since the ends of the CDR3 on it are uncertain; the CDR3 is the one TCRdb lists. V usage is TRBV7-2 and J usage is TRBJ1-2. The germline gives CDR1 SGHTA, CDR2 FQGNSA. The CDR3 comprises 13 residues, both ends counted. The CDR3 here is CASSLSVQAGYTF.

J is TRBJ1-1 and V is TRBV2; TRBD1 matches at 10 bases. The germline V gene encodes CDR1 SNHLY and CDR2 FYNNEI. The CDR3 sequence is 16 residues long. Trimming removed 6 bases from V and 2 bases from J; junction bases left unmatched: 9. Here the CDR3 reads CASSGPVTGGNTEAFF. The CDR3 DNA reads TGTGCCAGCAGCGGGCCGGTGACAGGGGGCAACACTGAAGCTTTCTTT.

This clone was seen a few times. The genes are TRBV6-1 and TRBJ1-5; 9 nucleotides agree with TRBD1. The J segment lost 5 bases and the V segment lost 1 base, leaving 3 bases of the junction unmatched. The CDR3 has 15 amino acids. CDR1 MNHNS and CDR2 SASEGT come from the germline V gene. CDR3 DNA: TGTGCCAGCAGTGAAGTTACAGGGGGCCATCAGCCCCAGCATTTT. As protein: CASSEVTGGHQPQHF.

This clone was seen just once. This chain connects TRBV18 to TRBJ1-5; weak D call: TRBD1 (5 bases). There are 14 residues in the CDR3. Trimming removed 3 bases at V and 4 bases at J, with 10 bases between. Germline V gene data show CDR1 as KGHSH and CDR2 as LQKENI. CDR3 DNA sequence: TGTGCCAGCTCACCCGACAGTTCAAATCAGCCCCAGCATTTT. Amino acid sequence: CASSPDSSNQPQHF.

The chain uses TRBV18 and TRBJ1-5, with 10 bases that match TRBD1. V gave up 2 bases and J gave up 1 base; unmatched junction bases: 2. CDR3 length: 16 amino acids. The V gene's germline CDR1 is KGHSH and CDR2 LQKENI. The CDR3 DNA reads as TGTGCCAGCTCACCAGGGACAGGGGTAAGCAATCAGCCCCAGCATTTT. This codes for CASSPGTGVSNQPQHF.

The chain couples TRBV15 to TRBJ1-1; TRBD1 matches at 7 bases. Germline V gives CDR1 LNHNV, CDR2 YYDKDF (reference sequence). Trimming took 5 bases from V and 5 from J; bases not matched to a gene: 11. The CDR3 loop spans 15 amino acids. For the CDR3, the DNA is TGTGCCACCAGCCGAGTGAAGGGGGCTGGGACTGAAGCTTTCTTT. Its protein product is CATSRVKGAGTEAFF.

This chain uses TRBV19 with TRBJ1-5; D remains unclear. Per germline, CDR1 LNHDA and CDR2 SQIVND (reference sequence). The germline V and J ends were trimmed by 7 bases and 4 bases, with 14 bases remaining between them. There are 14 residues in the CDR3. Here the CDR3 reads CASKSDNLNQPQHF. DNA for the CDR3: TGTGCCAGTAAGAGTGACAACTTGAATCAGCCCCAGCATTTT.

The chain links TRBV4-1 to TRBJ2-5, with D maybe TRBD1 (5 bases). Germline assignment: CDR1 MGHRA and CDR2 YSYEKL. V was clipped by 4 bases and J by 2 bases, with 14 bases between them. CDR3 size: 15 residues. The CDR3 DNA follows: TGCGCCAGCAGCCGGGGCAGCGTCTTGCAAGAGACCCAGTACTTC. Translated, it gives CASSRGSVLQETQYF.